Listed below are T cell receptor beta chains from one sample, sequenced in a study of T cells in Graves' hyperthyroidism and ophthalmopathy. TCRdb independently ran MiXCR on the multiplex PCR reads; one entry per CDR3 protein. This sample has a few hundred thousand distinct CDR3 sequences, with around 15% found just once. Material for sequencing was blood. The receptors come from a woman aged 18-29 years with Graves' hyperthyroidism. The CDR3 runs from the conserved cysteine through the conserved F or W. The order of the fields is CDR3 DNA, CDR3 protein, CDR3 length, D gene, J gene, clone size, V gene. The D gene is left open where the match is weak. The size field is filled for only some rows; it gives once, few, many or a size class.

cdr3_nt: TGTGCCAGCAGGGACCCTTATACCACAGATACGCAGTATTTT
cdr3_aa: CASRDPYTTDTQYF
cdr3_length: 14
d_call: NA
j_call: TRBJ2-3
clone_size: many
v_call: TRBV12-3/TRBV12-4

cdr3_nt: TGCGCCAGCAGACATGAGTGGCGCCTGAGCTCCTACAATGAGCAGTTCTTC
cdr3_aa: CASRHEWRLSSYNEQFF
cdr3_length: 17
d_call: NA
j_call: TRBJ2-1
clone_size: many
v_call: TRBV5-1

cdr3_nt: TGTGCCAGTTCCTCTCTCCTTGGGAGGATACAGGGGAACTATGGCTACACCTTC
cdr3_aa: CASSSLLGRIQGNYGYTF
cdr3_length: 18
d_call: TRBD1
j_call: TRBJ1-2
clone_size: NA
v_call: TRBV19

cdr3_nt: TGTGCCAGCAGCAAAACGGATGAAGCTTTCTTT
cdr3_aa: CASSKTDEAFF
cdr3_length: 11
d_call: NA
j_call: TRBJ1-1
clone_size: many
v_call: TRBV12-3/TRBV12-4

cdr3_nt: TGTGCCACCCAAGGAACAGGGCTATACTATGGCTACACCTTC
cdr3_aa: CATQGTGLYYGYTF
cdr3_length: 14
d_call: NA
j_call: TRBJ1-2
clone_size: few
v_call: TRBV24-1

cdr3_nt: TGTGCCTGGAGTGGGCTGGTTCAGGAGACCCAGTACTTC
cdr3_aa: CAWSGLVQETQYF
cdr3_length: 13
d_call: NA
j_call: TRBJ2-5
clone_size: NA
v_call: TRBV30

cdr3_nt: TGTGCCAGCAGGGCAGGTCGGTTGGGTCAGCCCCAGCATTTT
cdr3_aa: CASRAGRLGQPQHF
cdr3_length: 14
d_call: NA
j_call: TRBJ1-5
clone_size: many
v_call: TRBV6-1

cdr3_nt: TGTGCCAGCACCCCCGGACAGGGGGATAACTCTGGAAACACCATATATTTT
cdr3_aa: CASTPGQGDNSGNTIYF
cdr3_length: 17
d_call: TRBD1
j_call: TRBJ1-3
clone_size: few
v_call: TRBV6-2/TRBV6-3

cdr3_nt: TGTGCCAGCAGCTTAGAAGGGGGGCTTTCAAATCAGCCCCAGCATTTT
cdr3_aa: CASSLEGGLSNQPQHF
cdr3_length: 16
d_call: NA
j_call: TRBJ1-5
clone_size: NA
v_call: TRBV7-9

cdr3_nt: TGTGCCAGCAGCACGAGGGCTAGCGGGAGGGCCGCGGGAACCGGGGAGCTGTTTTTT
cdr3_aa: CASSTRASGRAAGTGELFF
cdr3_length: 19
d_call: TRBD2
j_call: TRBJ2-2
clone_size: NA
v_call: TRBV6-1

cdr3_nt: TGCGCCAGCAGCTTTACCCCCGGGACACCTGCAGACATTCAGTACTTC
cdr3_aa: CASSFTPGTPADIQYF
cdr3_length: 16
d_call: NA
j_call: TRBJ2-4
clone_size: many
v_call: TRBV5-1

cdr3_nt: TGTGCCAGCAGCGCGACAGGGTTCGCTGAAGCTTTCTTT
cdr3_aa: CASSATGFAEAFF
cdr3_length: 13
d_call: TRBD1
j_call: TRBJ1-1
clone_size: many
v_call: TRBV11-2

cdr3_nt: TGTGCCAGCAGTTACCGGGGTTGGGAGACCCAGTACTTC
cdr3_aa: CASSYRGWETQYF
cdr3_length: 13
d_call: NA
j_call: TRBJ2-5
clone_size: many
v_call: TRBV28

cdr3_nt: TGTGCCAGCAGCTTAGATCTTACATCCGGAAACACCGGGGAGCTGTTTTTT
cdr3_aa: CASSLDLTSGNTGELFF
cdr3_length: 17
d_call: NA
j_call: TRBJ2-2
clone_size: many
v_call: TRBV11-3

cdr3_nt: TGTGCCACCAGTGATCCGAAGGAACAGGACACCGGGGAGCTGTTTTTT
cdr3_aa: CATSDPKEQDTGELFF
cdr3_length: 16
d_call: NA
j_call: TRBJ2-2
clone_size: few
v_call: TRBV24-1